The sequence of this T cell receptor (beta chain) was determined in a study of cytomegalovirus exposure and HLA in healthy donors. Study observations and caveats: The investigators catalogued 150 to 200 TCR beta chains as cytomegalovirus-associated.

This clone was seen more than once but under ten times. No antigen is known for it. The PCR had 60 Vbeta and 13 Jbeta primers. Libraries were prepared by immunoSEQ multiplex PCR; TCRdb keeps only in-frame clonotypes and omits some of them. The table has 100,000 or so clones, approximately 63% seen once. With 0 bases removed from V and 4 bases from J, the gap between germline ends came to 13 bases. The germline V gene has CDR1 SGHAT and CDR2 FQNNGV. This CDR3 has 16 amino acids. Specimen: PBMCs. This chain uses TRBV11-2 with TRBJ1-3, with a weak D call TRBD1 (5 bases). This receptor was taken from a woman in her twenties or thirties in good health and CMV-seronegative. The CDR3 DNA follows: TGTGCCAGCAGCTTAGAGGGGGGTCTTCCCGGAAACACCATATATTTT. Residues: CASSLEGGLPGNTIYF.